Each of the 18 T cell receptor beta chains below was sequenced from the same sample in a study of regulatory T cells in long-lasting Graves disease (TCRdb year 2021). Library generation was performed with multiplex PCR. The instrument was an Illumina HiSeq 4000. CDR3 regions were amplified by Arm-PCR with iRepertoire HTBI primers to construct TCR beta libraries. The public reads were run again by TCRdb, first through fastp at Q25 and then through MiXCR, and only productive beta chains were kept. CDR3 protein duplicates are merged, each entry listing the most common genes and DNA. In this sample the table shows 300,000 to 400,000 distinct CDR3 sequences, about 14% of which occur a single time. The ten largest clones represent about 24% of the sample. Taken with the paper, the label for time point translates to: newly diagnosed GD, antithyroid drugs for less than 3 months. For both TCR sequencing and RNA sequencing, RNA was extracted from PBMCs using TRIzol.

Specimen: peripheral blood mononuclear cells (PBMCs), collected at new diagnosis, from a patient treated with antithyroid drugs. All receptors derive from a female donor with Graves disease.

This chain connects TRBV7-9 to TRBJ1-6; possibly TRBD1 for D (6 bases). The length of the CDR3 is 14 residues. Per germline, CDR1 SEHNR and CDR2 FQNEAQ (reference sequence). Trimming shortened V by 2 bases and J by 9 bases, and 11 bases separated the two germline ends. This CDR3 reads CASSLPDSSSPLHF. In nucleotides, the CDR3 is TGTGCCAGCAGCTTACCGGACAGTTCTTCACCCCTCCACTTT.

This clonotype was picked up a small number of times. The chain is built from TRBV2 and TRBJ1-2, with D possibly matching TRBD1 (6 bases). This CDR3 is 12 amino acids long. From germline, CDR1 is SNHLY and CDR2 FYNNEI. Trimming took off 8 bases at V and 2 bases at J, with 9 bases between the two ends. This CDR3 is CASVQGNYGYTF. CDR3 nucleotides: TGTGCCAGCGTACAGGGAAACTATGGCTACACCTTC.

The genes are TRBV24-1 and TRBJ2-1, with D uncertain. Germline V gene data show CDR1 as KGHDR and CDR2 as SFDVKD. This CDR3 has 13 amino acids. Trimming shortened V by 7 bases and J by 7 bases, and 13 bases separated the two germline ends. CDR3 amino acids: CATSHSRRNEQFF. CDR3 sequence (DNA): TGTGCCACCAGCCATTCCAGGAGAAATGAGCAGTTCTTC.

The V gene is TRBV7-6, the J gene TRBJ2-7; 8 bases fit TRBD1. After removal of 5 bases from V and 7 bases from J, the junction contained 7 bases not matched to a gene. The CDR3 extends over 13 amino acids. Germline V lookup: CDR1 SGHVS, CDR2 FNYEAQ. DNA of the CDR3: TGTGCCAGCAGCCAGGACAGGGAACGGGAGCAGTACTTC. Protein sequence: CASSQDREREQYF.

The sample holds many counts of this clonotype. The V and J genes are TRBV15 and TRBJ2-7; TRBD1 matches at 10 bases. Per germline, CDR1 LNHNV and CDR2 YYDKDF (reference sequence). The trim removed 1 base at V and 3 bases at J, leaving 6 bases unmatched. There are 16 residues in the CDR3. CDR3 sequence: CATSRVLTGGGYEQYF. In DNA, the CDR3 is TGTGCCACCAGCAGAGTCCTGACAGGGGGCGGCTACGAGCAGTACTTC. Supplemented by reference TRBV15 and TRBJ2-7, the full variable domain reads DAMVIQNPRYQVTQFGKPVTLSCSQTLNHNVMYWYQQKSSQAPKLLFHYYDKDFNNEADTPDNFQSRRPNTSFCFLDIRSPGLGDTAMYLCATSRVLTGGGYEQYFGPGTRLTVT.

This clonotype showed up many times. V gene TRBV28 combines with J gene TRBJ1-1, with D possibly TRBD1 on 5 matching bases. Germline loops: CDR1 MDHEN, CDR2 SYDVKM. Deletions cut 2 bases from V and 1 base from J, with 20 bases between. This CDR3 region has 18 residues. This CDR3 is CASSLVRIQEKENTEAFF. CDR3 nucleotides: TGTGCCAGCAGTTTAGTACGGATACAGGAGAAAGAGAACACTGAAGCTTTCTTT.

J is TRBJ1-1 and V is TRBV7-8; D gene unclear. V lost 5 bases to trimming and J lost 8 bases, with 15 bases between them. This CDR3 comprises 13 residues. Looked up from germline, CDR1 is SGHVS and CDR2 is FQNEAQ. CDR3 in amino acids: CASSKLAGGEAFF. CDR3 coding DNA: TGTGCCAGCAGCAAGCTAGCGGGAGGGGAAGCTTTCTTT.

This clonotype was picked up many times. The CDR3 DNA reads as TGTGCCAGCAGTTACCGGCGCGGGGGGGTATTAAATACGCAGTATTTT. This sequence encodes CASSYRRGGVLNTQYF. The rearrangement uses TRBV6-5 and TRBJ2-3, with TRBD2 identical over 9 bases. J gave up 7 bases and V 2 bases, and 10 bases lay outside the gene matches. Germline lookup yields CDR1 MNHEY and CDR2 SVGAGI. There are 16 residues in the CDR3.

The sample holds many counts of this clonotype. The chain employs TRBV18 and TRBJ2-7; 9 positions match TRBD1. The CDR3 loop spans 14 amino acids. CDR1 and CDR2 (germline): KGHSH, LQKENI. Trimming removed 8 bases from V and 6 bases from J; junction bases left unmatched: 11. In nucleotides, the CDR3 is TGTGCCAGCGCCCGGGACAGGGAATGGGTCGAGCAGTACTTC. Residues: CASARDREWVEQYF.

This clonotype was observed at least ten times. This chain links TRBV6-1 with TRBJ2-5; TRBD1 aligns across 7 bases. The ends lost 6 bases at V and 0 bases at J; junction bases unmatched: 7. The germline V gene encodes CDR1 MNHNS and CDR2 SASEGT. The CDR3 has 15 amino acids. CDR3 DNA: TGTGCCAGCAGCGGACAGGCAATGTACCAAGAGACCCAGTACTTC. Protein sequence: CASSGQAMYQETQYF.

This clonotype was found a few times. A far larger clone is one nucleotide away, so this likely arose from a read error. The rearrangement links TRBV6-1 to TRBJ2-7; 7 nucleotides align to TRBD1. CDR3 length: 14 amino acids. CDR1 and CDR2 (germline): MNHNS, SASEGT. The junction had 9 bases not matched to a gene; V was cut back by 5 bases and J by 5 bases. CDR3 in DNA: TGTGCCAGCAGTCCCATAGCGACAGGGAACGAGCAGTACTTC. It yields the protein CASSPIATGNEQYF.

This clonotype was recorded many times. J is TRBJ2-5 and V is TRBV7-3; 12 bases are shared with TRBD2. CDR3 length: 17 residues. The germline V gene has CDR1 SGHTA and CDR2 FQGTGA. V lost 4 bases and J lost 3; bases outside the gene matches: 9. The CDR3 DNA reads TGTGCCAGCAGCTCCCCGACTAGCGGGGGCCCTAAAGAGACCCAGTACTTC. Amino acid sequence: CASSSPTSGGPKETQYF.

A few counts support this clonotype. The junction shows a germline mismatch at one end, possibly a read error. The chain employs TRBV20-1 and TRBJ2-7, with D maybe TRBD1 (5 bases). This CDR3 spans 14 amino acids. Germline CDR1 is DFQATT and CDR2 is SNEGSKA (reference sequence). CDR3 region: CSAPPAGPSYGQYF. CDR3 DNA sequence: TGCAGTGCCCCTCCGGCAGGGCCTTCCTACGGGCAGTACTTC.

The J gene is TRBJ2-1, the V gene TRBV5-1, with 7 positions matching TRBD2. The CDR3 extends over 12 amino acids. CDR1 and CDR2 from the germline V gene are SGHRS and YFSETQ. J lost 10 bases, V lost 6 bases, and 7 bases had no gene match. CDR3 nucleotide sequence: TGCGCCAGCAACTCTGCGGGAGTCGAGCAGTTCTTC. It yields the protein CASNSAGVEQFF.

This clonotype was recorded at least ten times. The CDR3 sequence: CASSFQRGSITEAFF. Written as DNA, the CDR3 is TGTGCCAGCAGCTTCCAAAGGGGGTCGATCACTGAAGCTTTCTTT. The V call is TRBV28, the J call TRBJ1-1, with TRBD1 as a possible D gene (6 bases). CDR3 length equals 15 residues. V was shortened by 6 bases and J by 4 bases, with 18 bases between the two germline ends. Germline values: CDR1 MDHEN, CDR2 SYDVKM. Complete variable domain (other parts from reference TRBV28 and TRBJ1-1): DVKVTQSSRYLVKRTGEKVFLECVQDMDHENMFWYRQDPGLGLRLIYFSYDVKMKEKGDIPEGYSVSREKKERFSLILESASTNQTSMYLCASSFQRGSITEAFFGQGTRLTVV.

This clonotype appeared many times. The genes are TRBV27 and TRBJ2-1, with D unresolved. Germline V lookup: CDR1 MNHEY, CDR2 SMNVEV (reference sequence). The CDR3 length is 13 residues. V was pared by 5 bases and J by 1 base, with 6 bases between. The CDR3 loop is CASSPFSYNEQFF. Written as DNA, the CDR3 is TGTGCCAGCAGTCCTTTTTCCTACAATGAGCAGTTCTTC.

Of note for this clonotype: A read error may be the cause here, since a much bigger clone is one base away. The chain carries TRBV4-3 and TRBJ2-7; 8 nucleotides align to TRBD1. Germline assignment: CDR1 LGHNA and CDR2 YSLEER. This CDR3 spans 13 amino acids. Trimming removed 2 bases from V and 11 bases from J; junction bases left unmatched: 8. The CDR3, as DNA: TGCGCCAGCAGCCAACAAACCCGACAGGGGAAGTACTTC. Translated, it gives CASSQQTRQGKYF.

CDR3 amino acids: CASSVELSAETQYF. As DNA, the CDR3 is TGTGCCAGCAGTGTAGAGCTGTCGGCGGAGACCCAGTACTTC. V and J are TRBV27 and TRBJ2-5, with D uncertain. The germline V and J ends were trimmed by 5 bases and 5 bases, with 15 bases remaining between them. The CDR3 extends over 14 amino acids. Germline lookup yields CDR1 MNHEY and CDR2 SMNVEV (reference sequence).